Shown below are 30 T cell receptor beta chains from a single sample sequenced in a study of beta chain features in type 1 diabetes (dated by TCRdb to the late 2010s). General conclusions and limits of the study: Type 1 diabetes patients showed a moderate but significant shortening of TCRB CDR3 length in all four CD4+ subsets.

To prepare the library, the immunoSEQ multiplex PCR assay was applied. All of the isolated RNA was reverse transcribed with the High Capacity cDNA Reverse Transcription Kit, so expressed TCRB transcripts were sequenced. In TCRdb, the immuneACCESS table is reduced to in-frame sequences with V and J assigned. These tables do not hold every clone; where another copy was compared, an unresolved V gene accounts for under half, and the others remain unexplained. Counted in this sample were under 300,000 clones; roughly 22% of them appeared once. The leading ten clones occupy 0.028% of the sample. These receptors' antigens are unknown. Sequences were obtained from naive CD4+ T cells from blood. According to the study, the label for this sample's cell subset or site signals: true naive CD4+ T cells. These TCRs come from a woman in her forties with type 1 diabetes.

The rearrangement links TRBV4-2 to TRBJ2-2, with TRBD1 identical over 7 bases. CDR3 length: 15 amino acids. The V segment lost 7 bases and the J segment 4 bases; nucleotides outside the gene matches: 9. Germline CDR1 and CDR2: LGHNA and YNFKEQ. CDR3 coding DNA: TGTGCCAGCAACCGAGAACAGGGGTTCACCGGGGAGCTGTTTTTT. This gives the protein CASNREQGFTGELFF.

The CDR3: CASSVDLYNSPLHF. CDR3 DNA: TGTGCCAGCAGCGTAGATCTTTATAATTCACCCCTCCACTTT. The gene calls are TRBV9 and TRBJ1-6; D not certain. From germline, CDR1 is SGDLS and CDR2 YYNGEE. V gave up 0 bases and J gave up 4 bases, with 5 bases separating them. This CDR3 spans 14 amino acids.

This clone has a handful of counts. The chain couples TRBV7-6 to TRBJ1-1; TRBD1 is a possible D gene (6 bases). CDR1 is SGHVS and CDR2 is FNYEAQ in the germline V gene. Trimming cost V 5 bases and J 4 bases, with 11 bases left between them. The CDR3 spans 13 residues. The CDR3 reads CASSGTGSTEAFF. The CDR3 DNA is TGTGCCAGCAGCGGTACAGGGAGCACTGAAGCTTTCTTT.

This clone occurred a few times. The V gene is TRBV7-9, the J gene TRBJ2-7; the D gene is possibly TRBD1 (6 bases). The CDR3 has 14 residues. CDR1 and CDR2 (germline): SEHNR, FQNEAQ (reference sequence). Trimming cost V 1 base and J 5 bases, with 12 bases left between them. CDR3: CASSLDPGADEQYF. The CDR3 DNA reads as TGTGCCAGCAGCTTAGATCCAGGGGCCGACGAGCAGTACTTC.

This clone was counted a few times. The chain couples TRBV7-2 to TRBJ2-3, with D tentatively TRBD2 (5 bases). Trimming shortened V by 0 bases and J by 6 bases, and 13 bases separated the two germline ends. Germline V CDR1 and CDR2: SGHTA, FQGNSA. The CDR3 has 15 residues. The CDR3 DNA sequence: TGTGCCAGCAGCTTAGCCGCCGGGATGAGGGATACGCAGTATTTT. Encoded protein: CASSLAAGMRDTQYF.

V is TRBV9 and J is TRBJ2-2, with D maybe TRBD1 (5 bases). V lost 1 base and J lost 0, with 7 bases in between. In germline, CDR1 is SGDLS, CDR2 YYNGEE. CDR3 length equals 15 residues. The CDR3 DNA follows: TGTGCCAGCAGCGTACAGGGTTCGAACACCGGGGAGCTGTTTTTT. Protein: CASSVQGSNTGELFF.

This clone was seen a handful of times. The chain couples TRBV28 to TRBJ2-7, with D uncertain. The V gene's germline CDR1 is MDHEN and CDR2 SYDVKM. The CDR3 length is 16 residues. V gave up 0 bases and J gave up 5 bases, with 17 bases separating them. CDR3 amino acids: CASSLWQAPSKNEQYF. The CDR3 DNA follows: TGTGCCAGCAGTTTATGGCAGGCGCCGTCGAAGAACGAGCAGTACTTC.

This clone was picked up a small number of times. CDR3 bases: TGTGCCAGCAGCTTCGGTTTAGCGGGAACCGGGGAGCTGTTTTTT. Its protein product is CASSFGLAGTGELFF. The chain combines TRBV7-2 with TRBJ2-2; TRBD2 aligns across 8 bases. The V gene's germline CDR1 is SGHTA and CDR2 FQGNSA. V lost 3 bases to trimming and J lost 5 bases; unmatched junction nucleotides: 5. This CDR3 contains 15 residues. The entire variable domain, with the rest obtained from reference TRBV7-2 and TRBJ2-2, is as follows: GAGVSQSPSNKVTEKGKDVELRCDPISGHTALYWYRQSLGQGLEFLIYFQGNSAPDKSGLPSDRFSAERTGGSVSTLTIQRTQQEDSAVYLCASSFGLAGTGELFFGEGSRLTVL.

CDR3 sequence (DNA): TGTGCCAGCAACCGACAGCTGAACACTGAAGCTTTCTTT. Encoded protein: CASNRQLNTEAFF. This chain uses TRBV25-1 with TRBJ1-1; tentatively, D is TRBD1 (5 bases). V was trimmed by 7 bases and J by 0 bases, leaving 9 bases between them. CDR3 length equals 13 residues. Germline CDR1 and CDR2: MGHDK and SYGVNS.

Only a few counts were recorded for this clone. In DNA form, the CDR3 reads TGCAGCATAAAGACACAACCAGGGGAAAAACTGTTTTTT. It specifies CSIKTQPGEKLFF. V usage is TRBV29-1 and J usage is TRBJ1-4; D possibly corresponds to TRBD1 (5 bases). The CDR3 is made up of 13 amino acids. Trimming left V 8 bases short and J 8 bases short, with 18 bases between. Germline CDR1 SQVTM, CDR2 ANQGSEA.

CDR3 amino acids: CASTRVMVNTEAFF. The DNA for the CDR3 is TGCGCCAGCACGCGGGTGATGGTGAACACTGAAGCTTTCTTT. The chain uses TRBV4-3 and TRBJ1-1; the D is unclear. The CDR3 is made up of 14 amino acids. From germline, CDR1 is LGHNA and CDR2 YSLEER. V was cut by 7 bases and J by 0 bases, with 12 bases left in between.

This clone was counted only a few times. The chain uses TRBV6-6 and TRBJ2-1, with no clear D. Deletions cut 7 bases from V and 4 bases from J, with 5 bases between. The CDR3 totals 11 residues. The V gene's germline CDR1 is MNHNY and CDR2 SVGAGI (reference sequence). The CDR3 bases are TGTGCCAGCACCCTTTACAATGAGCAGTTCTTC. It specifies CASTLYNEQFF.

This clone was found a few times. The chain joins TRBV27 to TRBJ1-6; D call uncertain. The CDR3 is made up of 12 amino acids. In germline, CDR1 is MNHEY, CDR2 SMNVEV (reference sequence). V lost 3 bases and J lost 7, with 4 bases in between. CDR3: CASSFGNSPLHF. The CDR3, as DNA: TGTGCCAGCAGTTTCGGGAATTCACCCCTCCACTTT.

This clone has just a few counts. The rearrangement uses TRBV7-2 and TRBJ1-1; D may be TRBD1 (5 bases). This CDR3 is 13 amino acids long. The germline V gene has CDR1 SGHTA and CDR2 FQGNSA. V was trimmed by 5 bases and J by 0 bases, leaving 7 bases between them. In DNA form, the CDR3 reads TGTGCCAGCAGCCGACAGATGAACACTGAAGCTTTCTTT. The encoded protein is CASSRQMNTEAFF.

Only a few counts were recorded for this clone. The sample carries other DNA sequences with the same CDR3. The CDR3: CASSVGQYNEQFF. The CDR3 bases are TGTGCCAGCAGCGTAGGCCAGTACAATGAGCAGTTCTTC. The genes are TRBV9 and TRBJ2-1; no definite D call. V gave up 0 bases and J gave up 4 bases, with 5 bases separating them. Germline-derived CDR1 and CDR2 are SGDLS and YYNGEE. This CDR3 contains 13 residues. The whole variable domain, filled in from reference TRBV9 and TRBJ2-1, reads DSGVTQTPKHLITATGQRVTLRCSPRSGDLSVYWYQQSLDQGLQFLIQYYNGEERAKGNILERFSAQQFPDLHSELNLSSLELGDSALYFCASSVGQYNEQFFGPGTRLTVL.

The J gene is TRBJ1-1, the V gene TRBV29-1; D gene unclear. The CDR3 contains 13 residues. The germline CDR1 and CDR2 sequences are SQVTM and ANQGSEA. Trimming left V 8 bases short and J 7 bases short, with 20 bases between. The CDR3 is CSTADLRIGEAFF. The CDR3 coding sequence is TGCAGCACCGCGGACTTAAGAATTGGTGAAGCTTTCTTT.

A few counts support this clone. The chain employs TRBV14 and TRBJ1-1, with D possibly matching TRBD1 (5 bases). The germline V gene encodes CDR1 SGHDN and CDR2 FVKESK. The CDR3 consists of 16 residues. V gave up 4 bases and J gave up 1 base, with 16 bases separating them. The CDR3 sequence is CASSPIAGQPNTEAFF. The CDR3 region has the DNA TGTGCCAGCAGCCCGATCGCAGGGCAGCCGAACACTGAAGCTTTCTTT.

This chain joins TRBV30 and TRBJ2-7, with 10 bases lining up with TRBD1. Germline trimming cut 3 bases from V and 4 bases from J; bases unmatched to any gene: 15. Germline CDR1 and CDR2: GTSNPN and SVGIG (reference sequence). This CDR3 is 17 amino acids long. CDR3 bases: TGTGCCTGGAGGGGGACCCGCGGGACAGGGGATAGGTACGAGCAGTACTTC. It specifies CAWRGTRGTGDRYEQYF.

This clone has just a few counts. This rearrangement joins TRBV7-9 to TRBJ2-1, with 9 bases lining up with TRBD1. The germline CDR1 and CDR2 sequences are SEHNR and FQNEAQ (reference sequence). The CDR3 runs to 16 residues. V dropped 5 bases and J dropped 6; count of bases not matched to a gene: 11. The CDR3 DNA follows: TGTGCCAGCAGCCCAGTTGGGGACAGGGTAATCAATGAGCAGTTCTTC. Translation gives CASSPVGDRVINEQFF.

This clone has a handful of counts. The rearrangement links TRBV7-2 to TRBJ2-3; 7 nucleotides match TRBD2. The CDR3 length is 15 residues. The V segment lost 6 bases and the J segment 3 bases; nucleotides outside the gene matches: 9. Germline lookup yields CDR1 SGHTA and CDR2 FQGNSA. CDR3 region: CASSSSGGLTDTQYF. Here the CDR3 DNA reads TGTGCCAGCAGTTCAAGTGGGGGACTAACAGATACGCAGTATTTT.

The rearrangement links TRBV4-3 to TRBJ1-1; D is possibly TRBD1 (5 bases). The ends were cut back, 2 bases at V and 0 bases at J, with 7 bases in the middle. The CDR3 runs 14 residues. Germline V gene lookup returns CDR1 LGHNA and CDR2 YSLEER. For the CDR3, the DNA is TGCGCCAGCAGCCAACGGGGGATGAACACTGAAGCTTTCTTT. Translated: CASSQRGMNTEAFF.

This clone was seen only a few times. The V gene is TRBV10-3, the J gene TRBJ1-1; D remains ambiguous. This CDR3 has 11 amino acids. The ends were cut back, 10 bases at V and 1 base at J, with 7 bases in the middle. Germline-derived CDR1 and CDR2 are ENHRY and SYGVKD. The CDR3 sequence: CASATNTEAFF. As DNA, the CDR3 is TGTGCCAGCGCAACGAACACTGAAGCTTTCTTT.

This clone was observed a handful of times. The chain links TRBV7-3 to TRBJ2-1; 8 nucleotides agree with TRBD2. The CDR3 length is 17 residues. Germline assignment: CDR1 SGHTA and CDR2 FQGTGA. Trimming took 5 bases from V and 5 from J; bases not matched to a gene: 14. Here the CDR3 reads CASSPRGSGSLNNEQFF. CDR3 DNA: TGTGCCAGCAGCCCCCGGGGAAGCGGGAGTTTGAACAATGAGCAGTTCTTC.

This sequence joins TRBV5-4 and TRBJ2-1; 10 bases map to TRBD2. J lost 7 bases, V lost 4 bases, and 11 bases had no gene match. This CDR3 has 16 residues. Germline CDR1 and CDR2: SGHNT and YYREEE (reference sequence). CDR3 sequence reads: CASSPRGAGGSNEQFF. For the CDR3, the DNA is TGTGCCAGCAGCCCCAGGGGAGCGGGAGGGTCAAATGAGCAGTTCTTC.

The J gene is TRBJ2-1, the V gene TRBV18; D call uncertain. Trimming stripped 2 bases from V and 6 bases from J, with 5 bases between. Germline V gene sequence: CDR1 KGHSH, CDR2 LQKENI. The CDR3 contains 12 residues. CDR3 DNA: TGTGCCAGCTCACCATCCCGCAATGAGCAGTTCTTC. Translation gives CASSPSRNEQFF.

This clone occurred a few times. The chain has TRBV5-4 and TRBJ2-1; D unclear. The CDR3 totals 15 residues. Germline CDR1 is SGHNT and CDR2 is YYREEE (reference sequence). V dropped 4 bases and J dropped 0 bases, with 11 bases sitting between them. The CDR3 nucleotides read TGTGCCAGCAGCCGGCCGGAGAGCTCCTACAATGAGCAGTTCTTC. It encodes CASSRPESSYNEQFF.

This chain connects TRBV30 to TRBJ1-5, with 7 bases aligning to TRBD1. The CDR3 length is 16 residues. Germline V gene data show CDR1 as GTSNPN and CDR2 as SVGIG (reference sequence). The ends lost 3 bases at V and 0 bases at J; junction bases unmatched: 8. The CDR3 DNA sequence: TGTGCCTGGAGCCCGACAGGGCTTTATAGCAATCAGCCCCAGCATTTT. Protein product: CAWSPTGLYSNQPQHF.

In this sample, this clone turned up a few times. The CDR3 DNA sequence: TGTGCCAGCTCACCACCAGGGACAGGGACTACTGAAGCTTTCTTT. Residues: CASSPPGTGTTEAFF. The V call is TRBV18, the J call TRBJ1-1; 9 nucleotides agree with TRBD1. Per germline, CDR1 KGHSH and CDR2 LQKENI. CDR3 length: 15 residues. V lost 0 bases to trimming and J lost 5 bases; unmatched junction nucleotides: 4.

This clone was detected a few times. The chain carries TRBV27 and TRBJ1-5, with D maybe TRBD1 (6 bases). The V gene lost 4 bases and the J gene lost 5 bases, with 15 bases spanning the gap. CDR3 length equals 15 residues. CDR1 MNHEY and CDR2 SMNVEV come from the germline V gene (reference sequence). This chain's CDR3 is CASSSLNRVDQPQHF. CDR3 DNA sequence: TGTGCCAGCAGTTCTCTAAACAGGGTCGATCAGCCCCAGCATTTT.

The sample holds a few counts of this clone. The chain couples TRBV18 to TRBJ1-2; D perhaps matches TRBD1 (5 bases). The V end was cut by 6 bases, the J end by 3 bases, with 11 bases between. The CDR3 runs to 13 residues. From germline, CDR1 is KGHSH and CDR2 LQKENI. In DNA form, the CDR3 reads TGTGCCAGCTCTCGCGACAGAGACTATGGCTACACCTTC. Its translation: CASSRDRDYGYTF.